A selection of T cell receptor beta chains follows, all from one sample in a study of blood T cell repertoires in COVID-19. Repertoires were generated with immunoSEQ multiplex PCR, while TCRdb's copy carries only in-frame clones and drops some. This table holds around 300,000 clones, 89% found once. The specimen was PBMCs or T cells enriched from blood (not recorded which). Receptors were obtained from a woman aged 40 to 55 who had recovered from COVID-19. Both conserved end residues are part of each CDR3.

v_call cdr3_length cdr3_aa
TRBV5-4 12 CAAFGGGTEAFF
TRBV30 14 CACPYGGLGEKLFF
TRBV30 16 CAWSEGQRLYNSPLHF
TRBV3-1/TRBV3-2 14 CASSQGGGQNIQYF
TRBV30 13 CAWSGQWSTEAFF
TRBV5-1 16 CASSLPGRAIYNEQFF
TRBV13 15 CASSLGQGAYNEQFF
TRBV7-9 16 CASSLAGLAGVNEQFF
TRBV4-1 17 CASSQQTGTGSADTQYF
TRBV30 12 CAWRRQVAEAFF
TRBV5-1 16 CASSLASGQESYGYTF
TRBV19 13 CASSPQGFYGYTF
TRBV4-1 14 CASSLVGGHTEAFF
TRBV5-4 16 CASSSRTGQANYGYTF
TRBV5-6 15 CASSLDGREGYGYTF
TRBV20-1 8 CSARFRLF